This note documents a single TCR beta chain sequence. The antigen is undetermined. The sample is drawn from a study of T cell responses to AZD1222 COVID-19 vaccine. Study-wide points: Baseline antibody screening turned up just 6 or 7 seropositive AZD1222 recipients. Donors skewed white British and female; clonal diversity was possibly underestimated.

TCRdb's table, derived via immunoSEQ multiplex PCR, lists solely in-frame clones and lacks some. The repertoire consists of about 130,000 clones, with about 90% occurring once and the leading ten covering 1.9%. This CDR3 region has 13 residues. The V end was cut by 6 bases, the J end by 4 bases, with 12 bases between. The V gene's germline CDR1 is MNHNY and CDR2 SVGAGI (reference sequence). The V call is TRBV6-6, the J call TRBJ1-2; D ambiguous. This sequence was found in an adult in good health. The specimen was peripheral blood, collected on day 0 of AZD1222 vaccination. CDR3 nucleotide sequence: TGTGCCAGCAGGGGCAGGTTAGGCTATGGCTACACCTTC. It is translated as CASRGRLGYGYTF.